This is a list of T cell receptor beta chains from one sample in a study of T-cell memory formation after mild COVID-19. TCRdb itself ran the 5' RACE reads through MiXCR, one entry per CDR3 protein. Altogether fewer than 350,000 distinct CDR3 sequences are present, under 8.5% being singletons, with the ten largest covering around a fifth. Sequences were obtained from PBMCs or a T cell subset sorted from them (not recorded which). These receptors came from a man aged 18-30 years who had mild COVID-19 (a few samples of this study predate the infection). Cell type and time point are not known. CDR3s include the opening cysteine and the closing phenylalanine or tryptophan. The D gene is left open where the match is weak. Clone size appears in some rows only: once, few, many, or a class for an expanded clone.

abundance	v_gene	j_gene	d_gene	CDR3nt	CDR3aa
.	TRBV5-1	TRBJ2-7	.	TGCGCCAGCACCCCCGGACAGAGCGCCCACGAGCAGTACTTC	CASTPGQSAHEQYF
.	TRBV24-1	TRBJ1-5	.	TGTGCCACCAGTGCTGGGGGATGGCCCCAGCATTTT	CATSAGGWPQHF
.	TRBV6-6	TRBJ2-7	TRBD1	TGTGCCGGTTCCTGGGGACAGGCGGAACAGTACTTC	CAGSWGQAEQYF
few	TRBV5-5	TRBJ1-2	TRBD1	TGTGCCAGCAGTTACCGGACAGGGGTTGATGGCTACACCTTC	CASSYRTGVDGYTF
many	TRBV12-3/TRBV12-4	TRBJ1-3	.	TGTGCCAGCAGCCAACAGGTCTCTGGAAACACCATATATTTT	CASSQQVSGNTIYF
many	TRBV12-3/TRBV12-4	TRBJ2-3	.	TGTGCCAGCAGCCGAAGTCCAGATACGCAGTATTTT	CASSRSPDTQYF
.	TRBV6-6	TRBJ1-6	.	TGTGCCAGCAGTTACTCACCGGGACCCCTCCACTTT	CASSYSPGPLHF
few	TRBV19	TRBJ2-1	TRBD1	TGTGCCAGTAGTGTTATACAGGGGGCGGCATACAATGAGCAGTTCTTC	CASSVIQGAAYNEQFF
.	TRBV5-1	TRBJ2-3	.	TGCGCCAGCAGCTTGTATGACGGGACGTACACAGATACGCAGTATTTT	CASSLYDGTYTDTQYF
.	TRBV6-5	TRBJ2-3	.	TGTGCCAGCAGGCGGGACACTCGCACAGATACGCAGTATTTT	CASRRDTRTDTQYF
few	TRBV19	TRBJ1-1	.	TGTGCCAGTAGTATAGATCGGCAGATTGACACTGAAGCTTTCTTT	CASSIDRQIDTEAFF
few	TRBV7-9	TRBJ2-5	.	TGTGCCAGCAGCTTAGGAGGGGTTCTGGTCCAAGAGACCCAGTACTTC	CASSLGGVLVQETQYF
.	TRBV12-3/TRBV12-4	TRBJ1-1	.	TGTGCCAGCAGTCCGAACACGGACACTGAAGCTTTCTTT	CASSPNTDTEAFF
.	TRBV4-3	TRBJ2-1	.	TGCGCCAGCAGCCAAGATGGCAGGGAGAACAATGAGCAGTTCTTC	CASSQDGRENNEQFF
.	TRBV7-2	TRBJ2-3	.	TGTGCCAGCAGCCCTCGTCGCACAGATACGCAGTATTTT	CASSPRRTDTQYF
.	TRBV5-1	TRBJ1-1	TRBD1	TGCGCCAGCAGCTTGGAATCCCACAGGGGATTAAATGAAGCTTTCTTT	CASSLESHRGLNEAFF
many	TRBV19	TRBJ2-1	TRBD2	TGTGCCAGTAGTCCGACTAGCGGGGACTTCAATGAGCAGTTCTTC	CASSPTSGDFNEQFF
many	TRBV12-3/TRBV12-4	TRBJ1-2	.	TGTGCCAGCAGTTTGCGGAGGGGCTATGGCTACACCTTC	CASSLRRGYGYTF
.	TRBV24-1	TRBJ2-3	.	TGTGCCACCAGTGAGGAGACCGGGACGGGAGATACGCAGTATTTT	CATSEETGTGDTQYF
.	TRBV9	TRBJ2-7	.	TGTGCCAGCAGCGTAGTTTCAGGGGCCGAGCAGTACTTC	CASSVVSGAEQYF
few	TRBV29-1	TRBJ1-4	.	TGCAGCGTATTCTTCATGGTGGCAGGCGAACTGTTTTTT	CSVFFMVAGELFF
.	TRBV28	TRBJ1-1	.	TGTGCCACCTTCCGAGGAGGGAACACTGAAGCTTTCTTT	CATFRGGNTEAFF
.	TRBV27	TRBJ2-1	TRBD1	TGTGCCAGCAGTGAATACAGGGGTGGTGAGCAGTTCTTC	CASSEYRGGEQFF
few	TRBV11-2	TRBJ1-2	TRBD1	TGTGCCAGCAGCTTAGGCGGGACAGGGGGTAACTATGGCTACACCTTC	CASSLGGTGGNYGYTF
.	TRBV20-1	TRBJ2-5	.	TGCAGTGCTAGAGATGACGGCGGGATGTACCAAGAGACCCAGTACTTC	CSARDDGGMYQETQYF
.	TRBV5-1	TRBJ2-3	TRBD2	TGCGCCAGCAGCCCAACCGGGACTAGCGGGGGCACAGATACGCAGTATTTT	CASSPTGTSGGTDTQYF